What follows describes a single TCR beta chain. Germline V gene lookup returns CDR1 KGHDR and CDR2 SFDVKD. The CDR3 has 15 residues. V was shortened by 8 bases and J by 4 bases, with 19 bases between the two germline ends. These data originate in a study of blood T cell repertoires in COVID-19. Sequencing used immunoSEQ multiplex PCR; TCRdb keeps in-frame clones, though not all of them. Among about 370,000 clones listed, 75% to 90% were seen once. In assigning cohorts, the study relied on participant-reported clinical history. The TCR sequence derives from a man between 18 and 29 years old who had recovered from COVID-19. The chain combines TRBV24-1 with TRBJ1-2; no clear D. The sample taken for sequencing was PBMCs or T cells enriched from blood (not recorded which). The CDR3 nucleotides are TGTGCCACCAAATCCTCGGGAGGGCGGGGCTATGGCTACACCTTC. Amino acid sequence: CATKSSGGRGYGYTF.